This TCR beta chain appears in the sequencing data of a study of OX40 agonist ivuxolimab in advanced cancers. Broadly, across the study: The costimulatory receptor OX40 (CD134) was targeted by ivuxolimab, a fully human IgG2 agonistic monoclonal antibody. The paper describes the monotherapy dose-escalation part (N of about 47 patients) of the phase I trial of ivuxolimab. Partial responses occurred in three dose-escalation patients: two with cutaneous melanoma and one with hepatocellular carcinoma. The dose-escalation cohort was over 70% male with a mean age of approximately 59 years, ranging from about 23 to 85. Intravenous ivuxolimab was administered to patients every 2 weeks at six dose levels: 0.01, 0.1, 0.3, 1.5, 3 and 10 mg/kg. Of the roughly 52 patients in dose escalation, around 19 had hepatocellular carcinoma, roughly 15 had melanoma, 9 had renal cell carcinoma and 9 had head and neck cancer. The purpose of peripheral TCRbeta sequencing was to test whether ivuxolimab changed TCR sequence diversity and led to clonal T-cell expansion. Patients were allowed to have had prior anti-PD-1, anti-PD-L1 or anti-CTLA-4 therapy, and 40% of the dose-escalation patients had previously received checkpoint inhibitors. Study-level results and caveats: Partial responders in the 0.1-3.0 mg/kg groups had among the lowest normalized peripheral clonal expansion, especially among CD8+ T cells. Antigen specificity was not determined for the clonally expanded peripheral T cells. At doses from 0.1 to 3.0 mg/kg, clonal expansion was seen in both CD4+ and CD8+ blood T cells between baseline and week 6. Low levels of normalized T-cell clonal expansion were also shown by some nonresponding patients. After ivuxolimab, more expanded clones were found on average in CD8+ T cells than in CD4+ T cells.

Genomic DNA was extracted from sorted cells for sequencing of the TCRbeta CDR3 region. The immunoSEQ Assay was used for sequencing of TCRbeta CDR3 regions. Imported from immuneACCESS, the table was reduced by TCRdb to in-frame sequences with V and J called. These copies leave out some clones; in studies compared against another copy, an unresolved V gene accounts for under half, and the cause of the remainder is not known. The sample table records about 19,000 clones; 79% of these occur just once. 25% to 40% of the sample is in the top ten clones. On this clone itself: Its binding antigen is unknown. The record has no base qualities; no much larger clone is one base away.

The trial excluded patients who had a history of autoimmune disease or who were on systemic immunosuppression. Peripheral blood for TCR sequencing was collected from all dose cohorts at baseline, on cycle 4 day 1, and on cycle 7 day 1. The samples were taken from a phase I, first-in-human, multicenter, open-label dose-escalation trial of ivuxolimab. Adults with locally advanced or metastatic head and neck squamous cell, hepatocellular, melanoma or renal cell carcinoma were enrolled in the trial. CD4+ and CD8+ T cells were sorted separately from peripheral blood before TCR sequencing. There are 14 amino acids in the CDR3, from cysteine to phenylalanine inclusive. Of all the DNA, just the CDR3 is kept, 42 bases in frame from base 1. V and J lose 4 bases and 0 bases, and a span of 10 bases separates them. In the germline V gene, CDR1 corresponds to MGHRA and CDR2 to YSYEKL.

This clonotype was sampled from an adult with an advanced solid tumor such as melanoma, head and neck, liver or kidney cancer. In this chain, TRBV4-1 is recombined with TRBJ2-7; the D segment cannot be called with confidence. The sample was CD4+ or CD8+ T cells sorted from blood, taken in a trial of the OX40 agonist ivuxolimab. The DNA sequence follows: TGCGCCAGCAGCCGGGAAAGAGCCTCCTACGAGCAGTACTTC. Its protein is CASSRERASYEQYF.